The 20 T cell receptor beta chains listed next were all sequenced from one sample in a study of breast tumors, draining lymph nodes, adjacent tissues. Samples came from axillary lymph nodes draining the breast cancer. TCRdb used MiXCR to reprocess the multiplex PCR reads, holding one entry per CDR3 protein. This repertoire shows some 140,000 distinct CDR3 sequences, over 20% found once; its top ten account for about 2.2%. The specimen was axillary lymph node tissue. All receptors come from a female donor with breast cancer. Some clones in this sample may be carry-over from other donors' samples.

This clonotype was found many times. The rearrangement joins TRBV6-1 to TRBJ2-1; 9 bases match TRBD2. Trimming took 4 bases from V and 3 from J; bases not matched to a gene: 4. Per germline, CDR1 MNHNS and CDR2 SASEGT. The CDR3 contains 15 residues. The CDR3 spells CASSAETSGYNEQFF. Here the CDR3 DNA reads TGTGCCAGCAGTGCTGAGACTAGCGGCTACAATGAGCAGTTCTTC.

This clonotype was detected many times. This rearrangement joins TRBV7-3 to TRBJ2-1, with D uncertain. Germline lookup yields CDR1 SGHTA and CDR2 FQGTGA. This CDR3 comprises 14 residues. V lost 5 bases, J lost 5 bases, and 13 bases lay in between. CDR3 nucleotide sequence: TGTGCCAGCAGCCCGACCCGGATACACAATGAGCAGTTCTTC. Amino acids: CASSPTRIHNEQFF.

This clonotype was picked up many times. The V gene is TRBV9, the J gene TRBJ2-5, with D maybe TRBD1 (6 bases). V was trimmed by 0 bases and J by 4 bases, leaving 22 bases between them. The germline gives CDR1 SGDLS, CDR2 YYNGEE. The length of the CDR3 is 18 residues. The CDR3 bases are TGTGCCAGCAGCGTAGAATGCCAGGGGCGAAGGGTATCAGAGACCCAGTACTTC. Its translation: CASSVECQGRRVSETQYF.

This clonotype was seen at least ten times. This sequence joins TRBV12-3 or TRBV12-4 and TRBJ2-5; D gene unclear. V lost 5 bases and J lost 4, with 17 bases in between. The CDR3 is 15 amino acids. The CDR3 DNA sequence: TGTGCCAGCAGTCTCTCGGAGAACCCAATAGAGACCCAGTACTTC. Protein product: CASSLSENPIETQYF.

This clonotype was observed many times. This chain joins TRBV20-1 and TRBJ2-5, with a tentative D call TRBD2 (5 bases). From germline, CDR1 is DFQATT and CDR2 SNEGSKA (reference sequence). This CDR3 has 14 amino acids. Trimming cost V 2 bases and J 1 base, with 11 bases left between them. The CDR3 spells CSARTYRGQETQYF. Written as DNA, the CDR3 is TGCAGTGCTAGAACGTACCGGGGCCAAGAGACCCAGTACTTC.

This clonotype has ten or more counts. V gene TRBV6-1 combines with J gene TRBJ1-2; D is unclear. This CDR3 spans 15 amino acids. Germline-derived CDR1 and CDR2 are MNHNS and SASEGT. Trimming took 0 bases from V and 0 from J, leaving 8 bases between them. The CDR3 DNA follows: TGTGCCAGCAGTGAAGCGCTGGGCACTAACTATGGCTACACCTTC. Translated: CASSEALGTNYGYTF.

This clonotype was counted at least ten times. The J gene is TRBJ2-6, the V gene TRBV5-4; D gene unclear. Germline V gene sequence: CDR1 SGHNT, CDR2 YYREEE (reference sequence). Trimming left V 4 bases short and J 10 bases short, with 24 bases between. CDR3 length: 17 residues. CDR3 nucleotides: TGTGCCAGCAGCCCCTTTCAAGGTATCGCCTCTGGTAACGTCCTGACTTTC. Amino acids: CASSPFQGIASGNVLTF. Combining the CDR3 with reference TRBV5-4 and TRBJ2-6 gives the whole variable domain ETGVTQSPTHLIKTRGQQVTLRCSSQSGHNTVSWYQQALGQGPQFIFQYYREEENGRGNFPPRFSGLQFPNYSSELNVNALELDDSALYLCASSPFQGIASGNVLTFGAGSRLTVL.

As regards this clonotype: This may be a read error, as it is one base from a much larger clone. CDR3: CASSHSGLAGGTSTDTQYF. DNA for the CDR3: TGTGCCAGCAGTCACTCGGGACTAGCGGGAGGAACTAGCACAGATACGCAGTATTTT. V gene TRBV6-6 combines with J gene TRBJ2-3, with TRBD2 matching 15 bases. The CDR3 runs 19 residues. Looked up from germline, CDR1 is MNHNY and CDR2 is SVGAGI (reference sequence).

This clonotype has more than one count but fewer than ten. This may be a read error: a much more frequent sequence differs by one nucleotide. V is TRBV6-6 and J is TRBJ2-3; D is ambiguous. This CDR3 region has 12 residues. In germline, CDR1 is MNHNY, CDR2 SVGAGI (reference sequence). The CDR3 sequence: CASSYSADAQYF. DNA of the CDR3: TGTGCCAGCAGTTACAGCGCAGATGCGCAGTATTTT.

Comment on this clonotype: Sequence at one end of the junction differs from germline and may be a read error. The V gene is TRBV18, the J gene TRBJ2-5; a possible D gene is TRBD2 (5 bases). The CDR3 has 15 amino acids. CDR1 is KGHSH, CDR2 LQKENI, per germline. The CDR3 nucleotides are TGTGCCAGTGCTTTATTCGGGATCGGGCAAGAGACCCAGTCCTTC. This sequence encodes CASALFGIGQETQSF.

A note on this clonotype: A much larger clone sits a single nucleotide away, making a read error possible. This chain connects TRBV3-1 to TRBJ2-1; 13 nucleotides line up with TRBD2. The CDR3 consists of 18 residues. Germline CDR1 LGHDT, CDR2 YNNKEL (reference sequence). The CDR3 region is CANSPRTSGSAPYNEQFF. The CDR3 bases are TGTGCCAACAGCCCCCGGACTAGCGGGAGTGCCCCCTACAATGAGCAGTTCTTC.

This chain uses TRBV28 with TRBJ2-1; 8 nucleotides agree with TRBD1. The CDR3 runs to 18 residues. Trimming removed 1 base from V and 4 bases from J; junction bases left unmatched: 12. From germline, CDR1 is MDHEN and CDR2 SYDVKM. The CDR3 coding sequence is TGTGCCAGCAGTTTATATATCCTCGGACAGGGTGGGTACAATGAGCAGTTCTTC. It is translated as CASSLYILGQGGYNEQFF.

This clonotype was seen ten or more times. The rearrangement joins TRBV10-3 to TRBJ1-2; no definite D call. Germline loops: CDR1 ENHRY, CDR2 SYGVKD. The V end lost 8 bases, the J end lost 2 bases, and 18 bases lay between the germline ends. The CDR3 is 15 residues long. DNA for the CDR3: TGTGCCATCGGTCAAGGGTTGGGAGAAAACTATGGCTACACCTTC. This gives the protein CAIGQGLGENYGYTF.

The V gene is TRBV7-8, the J gene TRBJ1-5, with D possibly being TRBD1 (5 bases). The V gene lost 5 bases and the J gene lost 5 bases, with 13 bases spanning the gap. There are 14 residues in the CDR3. The germline V gene has CDR1 SGHVS and CDR2 FQNEAQ. This chain's CDR3 is CASSPGDHHQPQHF. For the CDR3, the DNA is TGTGCCAGCAGCCCCGGGGACCACCATCAGCCCCAGCATTTT.

Of note for this clonotype: Since a much larger clone is just one base distant, this may be a read error. This chain uses TRBV18 with TRBJ2-2; TRBD1 agrees at 9 bases. The CDR3 length is 14 residues. Germline CDR1 and CDR2: KGHSH and LQKENI. The CDR3, as DNA: TGTGCCAGCTCCGGGACAGGGAGCACCGGGGAGCTGCTTTTT. Its translation is CASSGTGSTGELLF.

This clonotype was detected many times. The chain employs TRBV6-5 and TRBJ2-2, with a possible D match to TRBD1 (5 bases). V lost 5 bases to trimming and J lost 7 bases, with 8 bases between them. The length of the CDR3 is 12 residues. CDR1 and CDR2 from the germline V gene are MNHEY and SVGAGI. CDR3 DNA: TGTGCCAGCAGTAGGGGCGGCGGGGAGCTGTTTTTT. Encoded protein: CASSRGGGELFF.

To note about this clonotype: This may arise from a read error, as a much more abundant clone is one base away. The rearrangement uses TRBV11-2 and TRBJ2-3, with TRBD1 matching 8 bases. This CDR3 is 15 amino acids long. Germline-derived CDR1 and CDR2 are SGHAT and FQNNGV. The CDR3 DNA sequence: TGTACCAGCAGCAACCGGGACAGGCGCACAGATACGCAGTATTTT. Protein sequence: CTSSNRDRRTDTQYF.

This clonotype was seen at least ten times. The chain is built from TRBV3-1 and TRBJ2-5, with TRBD2 matching over 16 bases. The V and J ends lost 2 bases and 2 bases, in that order; junction bases with no gene match: 5. The CDR3 has 18 amino acids. The germline V gene has CDR1 LGHDT and CDR2 YNNKEL (reference sequence). The CDR3 DNA is TGTGCCAGCAGCCAACCGGGACTAGCGGGGGGGACTCAAGAGACCCAGTACTTC. Protein: CASSQPGLAGGTQETQYF.

This clonotype was seen only once. The CDR3 end shows no conserved phenylalanine or tryptophan, and so a read error is likely. The chain employs TRBV10-3 and TRBJ1-6; TRBD1 might be the D (6 bases). The germline CDR1 and CDR2 sequences are ENHRY and SYGVKD. This CDR3 contains 16 residues. V was clipped by 6 bases and J by 6 bases, with 18 bases between them. The CDR3 protein is CAIRDKQGVINSPLHL. The CDR3 DNA reads as TGTGCCATCAGGGACAAACAGGGAGTCATTAATTCACCCCTCCACCTT.

This clonotype appeared a few times. This chain uses TRBV5-8 with TRBJ2-3; 12 bases are a match to TRBD2. Germline CDR1 reads SGHTS; CDR2 reads YDEGEE. The CDR3 covers 15 residues. The V gene end was trimmed by 0 bases and the J gene end by 6 bases; junction bases not matched to a gene: 2. The CDR3 is CASSLGTSGEDTQYF. CDR3 nucleotides: TGTGCCAGCAGCTTGGGGACTAGCGGGGAGGATACGCAGTATTTT.